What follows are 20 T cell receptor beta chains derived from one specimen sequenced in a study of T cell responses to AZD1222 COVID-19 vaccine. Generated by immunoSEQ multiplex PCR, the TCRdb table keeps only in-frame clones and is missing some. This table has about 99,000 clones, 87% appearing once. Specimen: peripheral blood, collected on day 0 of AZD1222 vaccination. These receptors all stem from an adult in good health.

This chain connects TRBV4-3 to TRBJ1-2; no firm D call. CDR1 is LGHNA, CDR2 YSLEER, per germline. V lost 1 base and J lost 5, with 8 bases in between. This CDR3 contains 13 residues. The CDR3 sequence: CASSQGYPYGYTF. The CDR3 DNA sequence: TGCGCCAGCAGCCAAGGCTATCCTTATGGCTACACCTTC.

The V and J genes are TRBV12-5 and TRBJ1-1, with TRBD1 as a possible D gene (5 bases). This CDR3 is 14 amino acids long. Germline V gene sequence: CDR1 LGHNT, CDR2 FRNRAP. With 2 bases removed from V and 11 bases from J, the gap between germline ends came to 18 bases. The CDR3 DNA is TGTGCTAGTGGTTTGCCTCCGGGACTTCCAATGGCTTTCTTT. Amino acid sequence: CASGLPPGLPMAFF.

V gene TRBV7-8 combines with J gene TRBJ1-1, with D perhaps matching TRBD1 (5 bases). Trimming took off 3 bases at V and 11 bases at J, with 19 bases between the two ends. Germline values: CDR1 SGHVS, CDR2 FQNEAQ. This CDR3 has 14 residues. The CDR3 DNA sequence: TGTGCCAGCAGCTTCATCCGGGACGAGAGTAGGGCTTTCTTT. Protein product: CASSFIRDESRAFF.

CDR3 sequence (DNA): TGTGCCAGCAGCTCCGTTGGCGCCAATTCACCCCTCCACTTT. Translated: CASSSVGANSPLHF. This sequence joins TRBV7-8 and TRBJ1-6; D call uncertain. Germline CDR1 is SGHVS and CDR2 is FQNEAQ. V lost 4 bases, J lost 7 bases, and 11 bases lay in between. The CDR3 sequence is 14 residues long.

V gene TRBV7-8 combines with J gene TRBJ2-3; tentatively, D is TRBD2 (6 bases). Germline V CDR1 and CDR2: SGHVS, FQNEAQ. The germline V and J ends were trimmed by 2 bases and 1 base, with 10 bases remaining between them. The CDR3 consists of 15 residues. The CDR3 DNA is TGTGCCAGCAGCTTAAGGTCTAGCGGCACAGATACGCAGTATTTT. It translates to CASSLRSSGTDTQYF.

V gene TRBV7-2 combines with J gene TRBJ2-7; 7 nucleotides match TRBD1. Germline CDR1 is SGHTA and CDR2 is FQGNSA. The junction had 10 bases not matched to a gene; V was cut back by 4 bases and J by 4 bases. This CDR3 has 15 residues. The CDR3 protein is CASSSRQGIEYEQYF. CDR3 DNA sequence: TGTGCCAGCAGCTCGCGACAGGGAATAGAATACGAGCAGTACTTC. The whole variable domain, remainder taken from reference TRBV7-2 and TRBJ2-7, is GAGVSQSPSNKVTEKGKDVELRCDPISGHTALYWYRQSLGQGLEFLIYFQGNSAPDKSGLPSDRFSAERTGGSVSTLTIQRTQQEDSAVYLCASSSRQGIEYEQYFGPGTRLTVT.

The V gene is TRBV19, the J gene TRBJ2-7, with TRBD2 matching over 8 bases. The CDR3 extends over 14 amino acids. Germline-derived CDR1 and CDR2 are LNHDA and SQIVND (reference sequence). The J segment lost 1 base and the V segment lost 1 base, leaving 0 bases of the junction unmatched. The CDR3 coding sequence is TGTGCCAGTAGTATAGCGGGGGGGTCCTACGAGCAGTACTTC. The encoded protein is CASSIAGGSYEQYF.

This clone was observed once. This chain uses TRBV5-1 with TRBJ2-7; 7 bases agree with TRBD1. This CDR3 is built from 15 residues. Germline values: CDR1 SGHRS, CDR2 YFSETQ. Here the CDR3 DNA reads TGTGCCAGCAGCTTGTTTAGGGGGCTCACCTACGAGCAGTACGTC. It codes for CASSLFRGLTYEQYV.

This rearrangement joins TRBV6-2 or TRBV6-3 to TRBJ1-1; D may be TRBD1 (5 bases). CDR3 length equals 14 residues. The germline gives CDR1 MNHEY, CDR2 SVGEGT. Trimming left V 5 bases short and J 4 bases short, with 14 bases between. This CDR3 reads CASSEGLGPTEAFF. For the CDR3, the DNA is TGTGCCAGCAGTGAGGGTTTGGGGCCCACTGAAGCTTTCTTT.

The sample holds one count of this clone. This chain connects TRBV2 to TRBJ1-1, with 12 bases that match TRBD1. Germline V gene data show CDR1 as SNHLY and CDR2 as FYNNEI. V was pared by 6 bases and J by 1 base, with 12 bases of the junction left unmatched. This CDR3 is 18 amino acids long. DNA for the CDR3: TGTGCCAGCAGGGGCCGGGACAGGGGGCGCGGCTCGAACACTGAAGCTTTCTTT. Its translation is CASRGRDRGRGSNTEAFF.

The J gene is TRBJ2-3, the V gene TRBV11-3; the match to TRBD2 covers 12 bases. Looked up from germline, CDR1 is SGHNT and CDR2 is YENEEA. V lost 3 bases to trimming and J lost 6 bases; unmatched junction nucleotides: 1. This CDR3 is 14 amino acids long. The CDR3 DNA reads TGTGCCAGCAGCTTCGGGACTAGCGGGGATACGCAGTATTTT. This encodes CASSFGTSGDTQYF.

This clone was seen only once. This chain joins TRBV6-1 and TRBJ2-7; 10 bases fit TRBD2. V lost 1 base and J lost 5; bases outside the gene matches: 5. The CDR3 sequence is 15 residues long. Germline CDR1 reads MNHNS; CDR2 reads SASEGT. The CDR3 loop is CASSEGSGRANEQYV. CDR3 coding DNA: TGTGCCAGCAGTGAAGGGAGCGGGAGGGCGAACGAGCAGTACGTC.

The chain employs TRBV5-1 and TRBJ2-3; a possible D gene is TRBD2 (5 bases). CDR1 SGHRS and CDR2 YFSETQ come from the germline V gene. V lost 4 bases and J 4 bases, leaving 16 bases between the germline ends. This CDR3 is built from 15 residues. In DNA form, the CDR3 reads TGCGCCAGCAGCCTCGAGGACTCGAGGGCAGATACGCAGTATTTT. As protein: CASSLEDSRADTQYF. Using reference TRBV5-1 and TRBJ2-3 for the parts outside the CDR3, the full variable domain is KAGVTQTPRYLIKTRGQQVTLSCSPISGHRSVSWYQQTPGQGLQFLFEYFSETQRNKGNFPGRFSGRQFSNSRSEMNVSTLELGDSALYLCASSLEDSRADTQYFGPGTRLTVL.

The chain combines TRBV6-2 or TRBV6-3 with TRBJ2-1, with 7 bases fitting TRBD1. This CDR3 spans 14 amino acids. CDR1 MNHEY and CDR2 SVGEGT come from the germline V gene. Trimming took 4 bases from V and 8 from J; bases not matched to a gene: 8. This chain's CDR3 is CASSFNRGRDEQFF. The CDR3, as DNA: TGTGCCAGCAGTTTTAACAGGGGACGGGATGAGCAGTTCTTC.

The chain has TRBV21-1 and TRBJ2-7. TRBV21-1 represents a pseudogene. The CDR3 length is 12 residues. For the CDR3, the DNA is TGTGCCAGCAGCAAAACGGACTACGAGCAGTACGTC. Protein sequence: CASSKTDYEQYV.

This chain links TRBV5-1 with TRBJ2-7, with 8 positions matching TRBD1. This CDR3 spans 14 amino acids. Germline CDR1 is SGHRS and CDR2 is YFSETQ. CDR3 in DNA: TGTGCCAGCAGCCCCGGACAGGGTCACCACGAGCAGTACGTC. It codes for CASSPGQGHHEQYV.

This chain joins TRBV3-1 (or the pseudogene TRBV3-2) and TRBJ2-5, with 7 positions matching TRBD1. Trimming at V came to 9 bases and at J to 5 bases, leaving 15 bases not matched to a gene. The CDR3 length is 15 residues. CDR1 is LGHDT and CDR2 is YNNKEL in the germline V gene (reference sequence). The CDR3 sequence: CASSRKGALGETQYF. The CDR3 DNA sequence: TGTGCCAGTTCTAGGAAGGGGGCGTTAGGGGAGACCCAGTACTTC.

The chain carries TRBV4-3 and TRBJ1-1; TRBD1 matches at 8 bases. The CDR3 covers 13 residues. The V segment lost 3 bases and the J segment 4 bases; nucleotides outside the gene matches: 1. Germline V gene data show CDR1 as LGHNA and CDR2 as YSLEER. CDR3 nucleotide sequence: TGCGCCAGCAGCCATGGACAGGGCACTGAAGCTTTCTTT. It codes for CASSHGQGTEAFF.

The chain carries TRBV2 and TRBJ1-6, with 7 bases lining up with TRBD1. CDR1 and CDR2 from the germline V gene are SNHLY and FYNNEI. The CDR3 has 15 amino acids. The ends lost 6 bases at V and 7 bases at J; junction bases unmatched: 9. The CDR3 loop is CASSRQGGRNSPLHF. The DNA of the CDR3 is TGTGCCAGCAGCCGACAGGGTGGAAGAAATTCACCCCTCCACTTT.

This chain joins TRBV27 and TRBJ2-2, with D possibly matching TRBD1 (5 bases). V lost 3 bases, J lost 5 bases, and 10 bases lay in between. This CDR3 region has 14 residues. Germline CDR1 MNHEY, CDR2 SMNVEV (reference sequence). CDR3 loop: CASSFIQGTGELFF. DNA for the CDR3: TGTGCCAGCAGTTTCATCCAGGGAACCGGGGAGCTGTTTTTT.